This T cell receptor beta chain is drawn from a study of blood T cells in healthy people across ages. Overall study results and limits: Older individuals had lower TCR beta diversity per million T cells (the decline was roughly linear).

The CDR3 is 16 residues long. The V gene lost 5 bases and the J gene lost 0 bases, with 14 bases spanning the gap. Then a second PCR, running roughly 7 to 11 cycles, was carried out with a sample-barcoded 5' primer and a J-beta primer mix. Sequencing yielded, for each sample, at least 2.5 million paired-end reads carrying CDR3. TCRdb ran MiXCR on the 5' RACE reads and lists one entry per CDR3 protein. The repertoire includes some 900,000 distinct CDR3 sequences, about 44% of them detected once, and 13% sits in the top ten. A note on this clonotype: As yet, its antigen is unknown.

The sequenced material came from blood. The V and J genes are TRBV12-3 or TRBV12-4 and TRBJ1-3; D gene ambiguous. The sequence was collected from a man aged 30-40 years in good health. CDR3 coding DNA: TGTGCCAGCAGTATAATCACAATTAACTCTGGAAACACCATATATTTT. This gives the protein CASSIITINSGNTIYF.